This T cell receptor (beta chain) was profiled in a study of T-cell reconstitution after alpha-beta-depleted transplantation in children. Trimming shortened V by 10 bases and J by 2 bases, and 14 bases separated the two germline ends. From germline, CDR1 is ENHRY and CDR2 SYGVKD. The CDR3 sequence is 13 residues long. Unique molecular identifiers tagged the TCRbeta library. One entry per CDR3 protein, called by TCRdb with MiXCR from the PCR reads. The sample carries around 600,000 distinct CDR3 sequences, over 9.5% recorded once. This clonotype was detected many times. The gene calls are TRBV10-3 and TRBJ2-5; D perhaps matches TRBD1 (5 bases). The starting material was PBMCs from the stem cell graft donor, obtained from the stem cell graft. This TCR was recovered from a human donor who donated a stem cell graft to a child with acute myeloid leukemia. CDR3 amino acids: CASLRGLQETQYF. DNA of the CDR3: TGTGCCAGCCTTAGGGGCCTTCAAGAGACCCAGTACTTC.